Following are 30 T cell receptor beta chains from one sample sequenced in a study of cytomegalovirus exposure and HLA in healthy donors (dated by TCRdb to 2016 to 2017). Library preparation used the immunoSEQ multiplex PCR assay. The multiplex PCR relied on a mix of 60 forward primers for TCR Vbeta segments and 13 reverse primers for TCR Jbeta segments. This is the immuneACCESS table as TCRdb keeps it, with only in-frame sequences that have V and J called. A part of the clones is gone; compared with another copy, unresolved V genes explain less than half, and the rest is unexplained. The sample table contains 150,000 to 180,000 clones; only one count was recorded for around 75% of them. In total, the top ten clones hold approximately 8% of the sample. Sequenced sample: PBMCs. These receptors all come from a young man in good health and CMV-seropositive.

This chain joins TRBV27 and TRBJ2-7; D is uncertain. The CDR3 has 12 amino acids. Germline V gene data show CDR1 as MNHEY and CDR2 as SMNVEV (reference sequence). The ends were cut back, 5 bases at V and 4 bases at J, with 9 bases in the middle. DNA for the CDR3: TGTGCCAGCAGTGACACAGTGTACGAGCAGTACTTC. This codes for CASSDTVYEQYF.

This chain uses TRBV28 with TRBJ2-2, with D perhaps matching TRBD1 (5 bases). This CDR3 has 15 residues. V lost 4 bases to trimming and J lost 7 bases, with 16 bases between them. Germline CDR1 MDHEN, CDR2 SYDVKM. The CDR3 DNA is TGTGCCAGCAGTTCGGCAGGGCGTTTGGACGGGGAGCTGTTTTTT. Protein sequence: CASSSAGRLDGELFF.

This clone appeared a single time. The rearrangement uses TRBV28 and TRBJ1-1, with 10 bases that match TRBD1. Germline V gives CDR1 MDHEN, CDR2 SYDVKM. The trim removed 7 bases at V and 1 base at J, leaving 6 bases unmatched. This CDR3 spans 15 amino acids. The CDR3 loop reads CASKETGGANTEAFF. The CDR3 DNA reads TGTGCCAGCAAGGAGACAGGGGGCGCGAACACTGAAGCTTTCTTT.

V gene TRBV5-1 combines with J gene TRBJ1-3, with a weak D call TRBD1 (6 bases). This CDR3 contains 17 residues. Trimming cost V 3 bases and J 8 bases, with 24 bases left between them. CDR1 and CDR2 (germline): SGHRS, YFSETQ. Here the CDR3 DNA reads TGCGCCAGCAGCTCCCAAGCAGGGACAAGTAGTAGAGACACCATATATTTT. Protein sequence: CASSSQAGTSSRDTIYF.

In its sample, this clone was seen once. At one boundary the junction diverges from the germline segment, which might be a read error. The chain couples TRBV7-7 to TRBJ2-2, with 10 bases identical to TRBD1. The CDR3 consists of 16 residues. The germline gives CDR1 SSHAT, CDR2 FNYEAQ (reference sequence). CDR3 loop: CASSDRDRGRAGELFF. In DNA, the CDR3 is TGTGCTAGCAGTGATCGGGACAGGGGAAGGGCCGGGGAGCTGTTTTTT.

The CDR3, as DNA: TGTGCCATCACTACAGGGGTCCCGGAATCACCCCTCCACTTT. It is translated as CAITTGVPESPLHF. The J gene is TRBJ1-6, the V gene TRBV10-3; 7 bases line up with TRBD1. CDR1 and CDR2 (germline): ENHRY, SYGVKD. Unmatched junction bases numbered 10, after V lost 7 bases and J lost 10 bases. This CDR3 region has 14 residues.

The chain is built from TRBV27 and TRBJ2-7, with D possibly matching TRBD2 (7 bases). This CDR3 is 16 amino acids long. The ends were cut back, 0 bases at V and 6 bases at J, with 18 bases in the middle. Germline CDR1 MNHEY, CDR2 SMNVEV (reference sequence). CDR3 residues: CASSLSKGGGRVEQYF. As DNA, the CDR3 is TGTGCCAGCAGTTTATCGAAGGGGGGCGGGAGAGTCGAGCAGTACTTC.

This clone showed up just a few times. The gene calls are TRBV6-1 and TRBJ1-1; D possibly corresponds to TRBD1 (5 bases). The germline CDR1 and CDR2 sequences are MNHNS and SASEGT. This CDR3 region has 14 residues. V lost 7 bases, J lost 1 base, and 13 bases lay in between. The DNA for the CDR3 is TGTGCCAGCACCGAGACAGTTCAGAACACTGAAGCTTTCTTT. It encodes CASTETVQNTEAFF.

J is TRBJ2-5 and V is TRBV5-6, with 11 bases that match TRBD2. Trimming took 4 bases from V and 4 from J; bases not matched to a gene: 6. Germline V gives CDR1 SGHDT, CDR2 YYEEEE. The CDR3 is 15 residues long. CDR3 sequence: CASSGVTSGGETQYF. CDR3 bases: TGTGCCAGCAGCGGCGTAACTAGCGGGGGAGAGACCCAGTACTTC.

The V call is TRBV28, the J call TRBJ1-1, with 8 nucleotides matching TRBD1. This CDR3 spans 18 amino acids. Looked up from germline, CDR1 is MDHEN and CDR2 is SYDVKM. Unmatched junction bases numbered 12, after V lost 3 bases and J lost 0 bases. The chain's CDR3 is CASSLPGQGLSMNTEAFF. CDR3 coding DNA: TGTGCCAGCAGTTTGCCAGGACAGGGACTTTCTATGAACACTGAAGCTTTCTTT.

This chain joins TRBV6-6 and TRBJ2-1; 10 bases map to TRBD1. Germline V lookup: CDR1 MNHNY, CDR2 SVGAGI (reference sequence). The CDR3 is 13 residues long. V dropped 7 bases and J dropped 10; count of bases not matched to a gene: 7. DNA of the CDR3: TGTGCCAGCATTAGACAGGGGGCAAGGGAGCAGTTCTTC. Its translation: CASIRQGAREQFF.

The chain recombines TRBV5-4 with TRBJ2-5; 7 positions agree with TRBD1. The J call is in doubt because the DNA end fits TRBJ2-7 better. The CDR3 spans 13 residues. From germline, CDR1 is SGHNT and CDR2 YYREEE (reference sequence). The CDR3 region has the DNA TGTGCCAGCAGCGACAGGGATTCCTACGAGCAGTACTTC. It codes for CASSDRDSYEQYF.

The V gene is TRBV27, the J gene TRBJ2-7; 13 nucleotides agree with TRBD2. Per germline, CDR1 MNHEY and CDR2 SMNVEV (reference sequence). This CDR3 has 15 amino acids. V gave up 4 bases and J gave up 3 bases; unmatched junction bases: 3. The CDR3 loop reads CASSSGLAGDYEQYF. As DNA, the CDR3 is TGTGCCAGCAGTTCAGGACTAGCGGGAGACTACGAGCAGTACTTC.

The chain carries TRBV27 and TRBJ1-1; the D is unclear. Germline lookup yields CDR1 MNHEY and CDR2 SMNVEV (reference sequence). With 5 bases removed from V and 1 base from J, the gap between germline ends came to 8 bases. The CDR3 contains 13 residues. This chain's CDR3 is CASSRNRNTEAFF. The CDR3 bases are TGTGCCAGCAGTAGAAACAGGAACACTGAAGCTTTCTTT.

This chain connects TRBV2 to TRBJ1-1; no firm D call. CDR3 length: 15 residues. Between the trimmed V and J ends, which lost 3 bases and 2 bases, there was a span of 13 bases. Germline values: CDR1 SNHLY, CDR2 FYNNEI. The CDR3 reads CASSEQAITNTEAFF. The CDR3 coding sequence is TGTGCCAGCAGTGAGCAGGCCATTACTAACACTGAAGCTTTCTTT.

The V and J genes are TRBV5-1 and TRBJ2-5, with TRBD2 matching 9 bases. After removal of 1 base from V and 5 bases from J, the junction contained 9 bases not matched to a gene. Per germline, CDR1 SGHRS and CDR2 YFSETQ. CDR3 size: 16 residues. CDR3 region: CASSLSSSGRYETQYF. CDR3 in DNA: TGCGCCAGCAGCTTGTCGAGTAGCGGGAGATATGAGACCCAGTACTTC.

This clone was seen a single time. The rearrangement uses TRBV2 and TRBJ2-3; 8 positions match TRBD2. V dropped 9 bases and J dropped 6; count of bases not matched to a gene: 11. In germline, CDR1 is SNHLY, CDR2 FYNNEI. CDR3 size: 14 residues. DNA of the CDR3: TGTGCCAGGGGGTTAGCGGGGACCCGGGATACGCAGTATTTT. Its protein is CARGLAGTRDTQYF.

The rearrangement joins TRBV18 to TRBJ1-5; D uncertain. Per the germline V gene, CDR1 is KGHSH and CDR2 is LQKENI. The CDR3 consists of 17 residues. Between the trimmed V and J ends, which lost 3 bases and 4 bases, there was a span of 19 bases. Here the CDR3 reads CASSPPPGRELNQPQHF. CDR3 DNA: TGTGCCAGCTCACCGCCGCCAGGCAGAGAGCTTAATCAGCCCCAGCATTTT.

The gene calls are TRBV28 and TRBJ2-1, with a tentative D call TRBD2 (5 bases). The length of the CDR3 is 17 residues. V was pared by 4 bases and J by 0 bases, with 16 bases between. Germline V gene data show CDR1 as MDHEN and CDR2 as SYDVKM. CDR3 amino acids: CASSSGWQRSSYNEQFF. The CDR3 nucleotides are TGTGCCAGCAGTTCCGGGTGGCAGCGGAGCTCCTACAATGAGCAGTTCTTC.

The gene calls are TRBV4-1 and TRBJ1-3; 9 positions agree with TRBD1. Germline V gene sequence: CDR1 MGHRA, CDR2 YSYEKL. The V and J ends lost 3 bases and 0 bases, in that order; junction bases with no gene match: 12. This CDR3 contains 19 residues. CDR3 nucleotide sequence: TGCGCCAGCAGCCAGAACATACCGGGACAGGGTGACTCTGGAAACACCATATATTTT. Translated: CASSQNIPGQGDSGNTIYF.

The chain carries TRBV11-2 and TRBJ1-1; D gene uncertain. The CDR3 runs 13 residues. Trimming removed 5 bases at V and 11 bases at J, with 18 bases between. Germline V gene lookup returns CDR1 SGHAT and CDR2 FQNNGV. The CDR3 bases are TGTGCCAGCAGCCATGAGGGCCCGCCGGTGGCTTTCTTT. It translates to CASSHEGPPVAFF.

CDR3 DNA sequence: TGTGCCAGCAGCTTGGTCGGAGTAAATCGTGGCTACACCTTC. Translation: CASSLVGVNRGYTF. This rearrangement joins TRBV5-8 to TRBJ1-2; no reliable D call. V lost 0 bases and J lost 7, with 13 bases in between. The CDR3 length is 14 residues. In germline, CDR1 is SGHTS, CDR2 YDEGEE. Drawing the rest from reference TRBV5-8 and TRBJ1-2, the complete variable domain is EAGVTQSPTHLIKTRGQQATLRCSPISGHTSVYWYQQALGLGLQFLLWYDEGEERNRGNFPPRFSGRQFPNYSSELNVNALELEDSALYLCASSLVGVNRGYTFGSGTRLTVV.

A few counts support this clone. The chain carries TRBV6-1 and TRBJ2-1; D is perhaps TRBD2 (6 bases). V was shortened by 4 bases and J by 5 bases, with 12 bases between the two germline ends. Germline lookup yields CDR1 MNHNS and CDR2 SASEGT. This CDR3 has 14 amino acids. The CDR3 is CASSVGLPNNEQFF. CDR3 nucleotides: TGTGCCAGCAGTGTAGGACTACCAAACAATGAGCAGTTCTTC.

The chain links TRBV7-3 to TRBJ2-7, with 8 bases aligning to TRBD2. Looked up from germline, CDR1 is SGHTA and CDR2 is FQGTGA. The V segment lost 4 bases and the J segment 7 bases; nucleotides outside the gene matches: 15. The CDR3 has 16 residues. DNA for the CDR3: TGTGCCAGCAGCTCTCCGAACACAGCGGGAGTAGGGGAGCAGTACTTC. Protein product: CASSSPNTAGVGEQYF.

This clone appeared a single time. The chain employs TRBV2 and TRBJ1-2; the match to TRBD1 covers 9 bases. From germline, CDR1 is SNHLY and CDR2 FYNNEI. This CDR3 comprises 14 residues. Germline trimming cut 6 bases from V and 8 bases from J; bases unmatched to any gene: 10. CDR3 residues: CASSPRTGAGGYTF. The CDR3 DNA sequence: TGTGCCAGCAGCCCGAGGACAGGGGCAGGCGGCTACACCTTC.

The CDR3 is CASSKDRASYEQYF. Here the CDR3 DNA reads TGCGCCAGCAGCAAGGACAGGGCCTCCTACGAGCAGTACTTC. This sequence joins TRBV5-1 and TRBJ2-7; the match to TRBD1 covers 8 bases. From germline, CDR1 is SGHRS and CDR2 YFSETQ. This CDR3 comprises 14 residues. Trimming took 4 bases from V and 0 from J; bases not matched to a gene: 3. The complete variable domain, with remaining parts taken from reference TRBV5-1 and TRBJ2-7, reads KAGVTQTPRYLIKTRGQQVTLSCSPISGHRSVSWYQQTPGQGLQFLFEYFSETQRNKGNFPGRFSGRQFSNSRSEMNVSTLELGDSALYLCASSKDRASYEQYFGPGTRLTVT.

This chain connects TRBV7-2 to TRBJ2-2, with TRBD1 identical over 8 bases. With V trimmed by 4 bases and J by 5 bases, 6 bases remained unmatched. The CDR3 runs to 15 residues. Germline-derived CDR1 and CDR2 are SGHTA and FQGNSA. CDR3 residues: CASSSGQGETGELFF. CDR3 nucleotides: TGTGCCAGCAGCTCCGGACAGGGTGAGACCGGGGAGCTGTTTTTT.

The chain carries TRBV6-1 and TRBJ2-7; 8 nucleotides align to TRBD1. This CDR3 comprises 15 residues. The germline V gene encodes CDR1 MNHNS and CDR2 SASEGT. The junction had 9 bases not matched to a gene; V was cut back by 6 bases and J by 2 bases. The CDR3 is CASRGPGQGTYEQYF. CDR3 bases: TGTGCCAGCAGGGGACCCGGACAGGGAACCTACGAGCAGTACTTC.

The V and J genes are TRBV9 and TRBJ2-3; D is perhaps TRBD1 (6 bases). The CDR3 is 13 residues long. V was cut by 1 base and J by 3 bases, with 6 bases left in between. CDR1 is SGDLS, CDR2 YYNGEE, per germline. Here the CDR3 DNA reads TGTGCCAGCAGCGTACAGGGGACAGATACGCAGTATTTT. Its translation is CASSVQGTDTQYF.

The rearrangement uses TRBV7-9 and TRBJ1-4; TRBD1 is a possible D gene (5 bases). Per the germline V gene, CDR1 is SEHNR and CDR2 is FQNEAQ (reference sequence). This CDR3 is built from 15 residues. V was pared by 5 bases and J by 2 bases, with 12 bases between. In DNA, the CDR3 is TGTGCCAGCAGCCTGGAAACAGGTACTAATGAAAAACTGTTTTTT. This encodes CASSLETGTNEKLFF.